This entry describes one T cell receptor beta chain. Its antigen is not identified. Autoimmune disease history or systemic immunosuppression barred patients. The timepoints at which blood was sampled were baseline, cycle 4 day 1, and cycle 7 day 1. The sample originates from a study of OX40 agonist ivuxolimab in advanced cancers. Overall study context: Every patient in dose escalation had hepatocellular carcinoma, melanoma, renal cell or head and neck cancer.

This CDR3 spans 14 amino acids. V was shortened by 6 bases and J by 0 bases, with 11 bases between the two germline ends. The germline CDR1 and CDR2 sequences are ENHRY and SYGVKD. Study-wide results and caveats: Within 6 weeks, CD4+ and CD8+ blood T cells expanded clonally at 0.1 to 3.0 mg/kg.

TCRdb keeps only in-frame clones here, not all; method: immunoSEQ multiplex PCR. Altogether fewer than 85,000 clones are present, over 60% being singletons, with the ten largest covering 1.5% to 2%. This sequence was found in an adult with an advanced solid tumor such as melanoma, head and neck, liver or kidney cancer. This chain connects TRBV10-3 to TRBJ1-1; TRBD1 might be the D (5 bases). Specimen: CD4+ or CD8+ T cells sorted from blood, collected in a trial of the OX40 agonist ivuxolimab. CDR3 sequence reads: CAIRQQDLNTEAFF. The DNA of the CDR3 is TGTGCCATCAGACAACAGGACCTGAACACTGAAGCTTTCTTT.